These T cell receptor beta chains were read from a single sample in a study of blood T cell repertoires in COVID-19. Some clones are missing from TCRdb's copy, which holds only in-frame ones; the method was immunoSEQ multiplex PCR. The sample yields some 270,000 clones, around 81% seen once. Sequencing used peripheral blood. The origin of the receptors is a person aged 70 to 85 with COVID-19, enrolled during active disease. The CDR3 runs from the conserved cysteine through the conserved F or W. The order of the fields is clone size, J gene, D gene, V gene, CDR3 DNA, CDR3 protein. The D gene is left open where the match is weak. Clone sizes are given selectively: once, few, many, or a class where the clone is expanded.

clone_size: once; j_call: TRBJ1-5; d_call: NA; v_call: TRBV7-9; cdr3_nt: TGTGCCAGCAGCTTAGAGGGGGGCAATCAGCCCCAGCATTTT; cdr3_aa: CASSLEGGNQPQHF
clone_size: NA; j_call: TRBJ2-3; d_call: TRBD2; v_call: TRBV3-1/TRBV3-2; cdr3_nt: TGTGCCAGCAGCCATACCGCCGCCGGGACTAGCCCAGATACGCAGTATTTT; cdr3_aa: CASSHTAAGTSPDTQYF
clone_size: NA; j_call: TRBJ2-7; d_call: TRBD2; v_call: TRBV25-1; cdr3_nt: TGTGCCAGCAGTGATTCGACTAGCGGACCCTCCGAGCAGTACTTC; cdr3_aa: CASSDSTSGPSEQYF
clone_size: NA; j_call: TRBJ1-2; d_call: NA; v_call: TRBV7-9; cdr3_nt: TGTGCCAGCAGCTTTGGAGGATCTGGCTACACCTTC; cdr3_aa: CASSFGGSGYTF
clone_size: NA; j_call: TRBJ2-1; d_call: TRBD2; v_call: TRBV5-1; cdr3_nt: TGCGCCAGCAGCCCCGGACTAGCGGGAGGCCATGAGCAGTTCTTC; cdr3_aa: CASSPGLAGGHEQFF
clone_size: NA; j_call: TRBJ1-6; d_call: TRBD1; v_call: TRBV28; cdr3_nt: TGTGCCAGCAGTTACAGTGACAGGGCGGGTTCACCCCTCCACTTT; cdr3_aa: CASSYSDRAGSPLHF
clone_size: NA; j_call: TRBJ2-2; d_call: TRBD2; v_call: TRBV19; cdr3_nt: TGTGCCAGTACGGGGCCCCGGGGGGGAGAGAGGACTAGCGGGAAAAGGGCCGGGGAGCTGTTTTTT; cdr3_aa: CASTGPRGGERTSGKRAGELFF
clone_size: NA; j_call: TRBJ1-6; d_call: NA; v_call: TRBV9; cdr3_nt: TGTGCCAGCAGCGTAGTTTCGAATTCACCCCTCCACTTT; cdr3_aa: CASSVVSNSPLHF
clone_size: NA; j_call: TRBJ1-1; d_call: TRBD1; v_call: TRBV6-5; cdr3_nt: TGTGCCAGCAGACAGGGGGCGGGTGAAGCTTTCTTT; cdr3_aa: CASRQGAGEAFF
clone_size: NA; j_call: TRBJ2-5; d_call: NA; v_call: TRBV9; cdr3_nt: TGTGCCAGCAGCGTAGGTGGCACAGGGCGAGAAGAGACCCAGTACTTC; cdr3_aa: CASSVGGTGREETQYF
clone_size: NA; j_call: TRBJ2-1; d_call: TRBD1; v_call: TRBV19; cdr3_nt: TGTGCCAGTAGTATGGACAGGGGACCCTACAATGAGCAGTTCTTC; cdr3_aa: CASSMDRGPYNEQFF
clone_size: once; j_call: TRBJ2-3; d_call: NA; v_call: TRBV6-6; cdr3_nt: TGTGCCAGCAGTCTCACAAGAAGCACAGATACGCAGTATTTT; cdr3_aa: CASSLTRSTDTQYF
clone_size: NA; j_call: TRBJ2-2; d_call: TRBD2; v_call: TRBV5-8; cdr3_nt: TGTGCCAGCAGTCGACTAGCGGGGAACACCGGGGAGCTGTTTTTT; cdr3_aa: CASSRLAGNTGELFF
clone_size: NA; j_call: TRBJ1-5; d_call: TRBD1; v_call: TRBV11-2; cdr3_nt: TGTGCCAGCAGCCACGGGACAGGGGTGAATCAGCCCCAGCATTTT; cdr3_aa: CASSHGTGVNQPQHF
clone_size: few; j_call: TRBJ1-1; d_call: NA; v_call: TRBV7-9; cdr3_nt: TGTGCCAGCAGCAAGTCGACGGGACTTCGCACTGAAGCTTTCTTT; cdr3_aa: CASSKSTGLRTEAFF
clone_size: NA; j_call: TRBJ2-1; d_call: TRBD2; v_call: TRBV6-2/TRBV6-3; cdr3_nt: TGTGCCAGCAGTTACGGGGCTAGCGGGAGATTCGGTGAGCAGTTCTTC; cdr3_aa: CASSYGASGRFGEQFF
clone_size: NA; j_call: TRBJ2-1; d_call: NA; v_call: TRBV3-1/TRBV3-2; cdr3_nt: TGTGCCAGCAGCCTGCGGGCTAGTGGCAATGAGCAGTTCTTC; cdr3_aa: CASSLRASGNEQFF
clone_size: NA; j_call: TRBJ2-3; d_call: TRBD2; v_call: TRBV4-1; cdr3_nt: TGCGCCAGCAGCCAACCGAGGGGCCTAGCGGCCGACACAGATACGCAGTATTTT; cdr3_aa: CASSQPRGLAADTDTQYF
clone_size: NA; j_call: TRBJ2-7; d_call: NA; v_call: TRBV2; cdr3_nt: TGTGCCAGCAGTGAGAATTACGGCGAGCAGTACTTC; cdr3_aa: CASSENYGEQYF
clone_size: once; j_call: TRBJ2-1; d_call: TRBD2; v_call: TRBV28; cdr3_nt: TGTGCCAGCAGCCTAACCGGACTAGCGGAAAACAATGAGCAGTTCTTC; cdr3_aa: CASSLTGLAENNEQFF
clone_size: NA; j_call: TRBJ2-1; d_call: NA; v_call: TRBV4-3; cdr3_nt: TGCGCCAGCAGCCAAGATAGAGGGGGGGCCGCTGGGAATGAGCAGTTCTTC; cdr3_aa: CASSQDRGGAAGNEQFF
clone_size: NA; j_call: TRBJ2-5; d_call: NA; v_call: TRBV7-2; cdr3_nt: TGTGCCAGCAGCCCCGTCCGCCTAGCGTGGCAGACCCAGTACTTC; cdr3_aa: CASSPVRLAWQTQYF
clone_size: NA; j_call: TRBJ1-6; d_call: NA; v_call: TRBV28; cdr3_nt: TGTGCCAGCCAACGAACTCTCCGTGATTCACCCCTCCACTTT; cdr3_aa: CASQRTLRDSPLHF
clone_size: NA; j_call: TRBJ1-2; d_call: NA; v_call: TRBV5-1; cdr3_nt: TGCGCCAGCAGCTTGGTGTCCGGGTCGGCAAATGGCTACACCTTC; cdr3_aa: CASSLVSGSANGYTF
clone_size: NA; j_call: TRBJ2-5; d_call: TRBD1; v_call: TRBV7-9; cdr3_nt: TGTGCCAGCAGCTTAGCACTCCGGGACAGGGACCAAGAGACCCAGTACTTC; cdr3_aa: CASSLALRDRDQETQYF
clone_size: NA; j_call: TRBJ2-5; d_call: TRBD2; v_call: TRBV5-6; cdr3_nt: TGTGCCAGCAGCTTTGCGGGGGGGCCGGAGACCCAGTACTTC; cdr3_aa: CASSFAGGPETQYF
clone_size: NA; j_call: TRBJ2-5; d_call: NA; v_call: TRBV7-9; cdr3_nt: TGTGCCAGCAGCGTTGTGGGACTGGAGAACGAAGAGACCCAGTACTTC; cdr3_aa: CASSVVGLENEETQYF
clone_size: NA; j_call: TRBJ1-1; d_call: TRBD1; v_call: TRBV6-6; cdr3_nt: TGTGCCAGCAGTCCAGGGGGCCCAGGCGGGAACACTGAAGCTTTCTTT; cdr3_aa: CASSPGGPGGNTEAFF
clone_size: NA; j_call: TRBJ2-1; d_call: NA; v_call: TRBV19; cdr3_nt: TGTGCCAGTAGACAGGGCCCTACAGATGAGCAGTTCTTC; cdr3_aa: CASRQGPTDEQFF
clone_size: NA; j_call: TRBJ2-3; d_call: TRBD2; v_call: TRBV6-6; cdr3_nt: TGTGCCAGCAGTTACTCGAGCGGGGGGGCAGCAGATACGCAGTATTTT; cdr3_aa: CASSYSSGGAADTQYF
clone_size: NA; j_call: TRBJ1-1; d_call: TRBD1; v_call: TRBV7-2; cdr3_nt: TGTGCCAGCAGCTTGTTTTCAGGGGGCGGCTGGAACACTGAAGCTTTCTTT; cdr3_aa: CASSLFSGGGWNTEAFF
clone_size: NA; j_call: TRBJ1-1; d_call: NA; v_call: TRBV12-3/TRBV12-4; cdr3_nt: TGTGCCAGCAGTTTTCCCGGGGCTGAAGCTTTCTTT; cdr3_aa: CASSFPGAEAFF
clone_size: NA; j_call: TRBJ1-3; d_call: NA; v_call: TRBV25-1; cdr3_nt: TGTGCCAGCAGTGACCTTCAGTACTCTGGAAACACCATATATTTT; cdr3_aa: CASSDLQYSGNTIYF
clone_size: NA; j_call: TRBJ2-7; d_call: NA; v_call: TRBV21-1; cdr3_nt: TGTGCCAGCAGCAAAGAGCAGGGTGGCCACGAGCAGTACTTC; cdr3_aa: CASSKEQGGHEQYF
clone_size: NA; j_call: TRBJ1-1; d_call: NA; v_call: TRBV19; cdr3_nt: TGTGCCAGTAGTATAGCAGGACTCGGGTATGAAGCTTTCTTT; cdr3_aa: CASSIAGLGYEAFF
clone_size: NA; j_call: TRBJ2-2; d_call: NA; v_call: TRBV14; cdr3_nt: TGTGCCAGCAGCCAAGGCACAGAATCCGGGGAGCTGTTTTTT; cdr3_aa: CASSQGTESGELFF
clone_size: few; j_call: TRBJ1-6; d_call: NA; v_call: TRBV4-3; cdr3_nt: TGCGCCAGCAGCCAAGATACGTCTAGGATCCTTTCACCCCTCCACTTT; cdr3_aa: CASSQDTSRILSPLHF
clone_size: NA; j_call: TRBJ1-3; d_call: TRBD1; v_call: TRBV6-5; cdr3_nt: TGTGCCAGCAGGCCAGGGGGCCCTGGAAACACCATATATTTT; cdr3_aa: CASRPGGPGNTIYF
clone_size: NA; j_call: TRBJ2-7; d_call: NA; v_call: TRBV19; cdr3_nt: TGTGCCAGTAGTAAGAGACAGCCTGGCTCCTACGAGCAGTACTTC; cdr3_aa: CASSKRQPGSYEQYF
clone_size: NA; j_call: TRBJ2-1; d_call: TRBD2; v_call: TRBV5-1; cdr3_nt: TGCGCCAGCAGCCGTTCCGGGACTACGGATGAGCAGTTCTTC; cdr3_aa: CASSRSGTTDEQFF
clone_size: NA; j_call: TRBJ2-7; d_call: NA; v_call: TRBV5-1; cdr3_nt: TGCGCCAGCACCGACAGTAATGCCTACGAGCAGTACTTC; cdr3_aa: CASTDSNAYEQYF
clone_size: NA; j_call: TRBJ2-1; d_call: NA; v_call: TRBV7-6; cdr3_nt: TGTGCCAGCAGTACCCGACAGACCAATGAGCAGTTCTTC; cdr3_aa: CASSTRQTNEQFF
clone_size: once; j_call: TRBJ1-3; d_call: NA; v_call: TRBV28; cdr3_nt: TGTGCCTCTGAGGGGCGGGGCTCTGGAAACACCATATATTTT; cdr3_aa: CASEGRGSGNTIYF
clone_size: NA; j_call: TRBJ2-5; d_call: NA; v_call: TRBV20-1; cdr3_nt: TGCAGTGCTTCCTTTCAGACCCAGTACTTC; cdr3_aa: CSASFQTQYF
clone_size: NA; j_call: TRBJ2-5; d_call: NA; v_call: TRBV6-2/TRBV6-3; cdr3_nt: TGTGCCAGCAGCCACCCAGGACAGTATGCCGAGACCCAGTACTTC; cdr3_aa: CASSHPGQYAETQYF
clone_size: NA; j_call: TRBJ2-6; d_call: TRBD2; v_call: TRBV5-4; cdr3_nt: TGTGCCAGCAGCTCCCTCCGGTGGGGGGGGACTGGGGCCAACGTCCTGACTTTC; cdr3_aa: CASSSLRWGGTGANVLTF
clone_size: NA; j_call: TRBJ1-1; d_call: NA; v_call: TRBV5-1; cdr3_nt: TGCGCCAGCAGCAGCTCTGCTGGAGCGGACGCTGAAGCTTTCTTT; cdr3_aa: CASSSSAGADAEAFF